The 20 T cell receptor beta chains listed next were all sequenced from one sample in a study of cytomegalovirus exposure and HLA in healthy donors. The PCR contained 60 Vbeta and 13 Jbeta primers. This table comes from immunoSEQ multiplex PCR, and its TCRdb copy is limited to in-frame clones, with some not included. The sample lists under 200,000 clones, 82% seen once, with 0.9% to 1% in the top ten. Sequenced: PBMCs. The origin of the receptors is a girl aged 2-10 years in good health and CMV-seropositive.

This chain links TRBV9 with TRBJ1-1; TRBD1 aligns across 8 bases. V was pared by 5 bases and J by 3 bases, with 6 bases of the junction left unmatched. The CDR3 extends over 14 amino acids. Per the germline V gene, CDR1 is SGDLS and CDR2 is YYNGEE. CDR3 nucleotides: TGTGCCAGCAGTCCGGGACAGGTTGACACTGAAGCTTTCTTT. Its translation: CASSPGQVDTEAFF.

The chain uses TRBV5-1 and TRBJ2-7; possible D gene TRBD2, 6 bases. The ends were cut back, 0 bases at V and 3 bases at J, with 13 bases in the middle. Germline V gene sequence: CDR1 SGHRS, CDR2 YFSETQ. This CDR3 is 15 amino acids long. CDR3 sequence: CASSLGVAEFYEQYF. For the CDR3, the DNA is TGCGCCAGCAGCTTGGGAGTAGCGGAGTTCTACGAGCAGTACTTC.

The CDR3 DNA sequence: TGTGCCAGCTCACCACCGAGAGGTTTAAGCTCCTACAATGAGCAGTTCTTC. Translation: CASSPPRGLSSYNEQFF. J is TRBJ2-1 and V is TRBV18; no firm D call. Trimming pared 0 bases from V and 0 bases from J, leaving 12 bases between. The CDR3 is 17 residues long. CDR1 KGHSH and CDR2 LQKENI come from the germline V gene. Complete variable domain (other parts from reference TRBV18 and TRBJ2-1): NAGVMQNPRHLVRRRGQEARLRCSPMKGHSHVYWYRQLPEEGLKFMVYLQKENIIDESGMPKERFSAEFPKEGPSILRIQQVVRGDSAAYFCASSPPRGLSSYNEQFFGPGTRLTVL.

This chain connects TRBV5-4 to TRBJ2-3; 13 bases align to TRBD2. V lost 3 bases to trimming and J lost 5 bases; unmatched junction nucleotides: 6. The CDR3 spans 16 residues. In germline, CDR1 is SGHNT, CDR2 YYREEE (reference sequence). CDR3 in DNA: TGTGCCAGCAGCTCATGGACTAGCGGGAGTATAGATACGCAGTATTTT. This sequence encodes CASSSWTSGSIDTQYF.

The chain uses TRBV30 and TRBJ2-1; tentative D call: TRBD2 (6 bases). CDR3 length: 14 amino acids. Germline V CDR1 and CDR2: GTSNPN, SVGIG (reference sequence). Trimming pared 0 bases from V and 4 bases from J, leaving 10 bases between. CDR3 amino acids: CAWSVLDYYNEQFF. For the CDR3, the DNA is TGTGCCTGGAGTGTCTTGGACTATTACAATGAGCAGTTCTTC. Drawing the rest from reference TRBV30 and TRBJ2-1, the complete variable domain is SQTIHQWPATLVQPVGSPLSLECTVEGTSNPNLYWYRQAAGRGLQLLFYSVGIGQISSEVPQNLSASRPQDRQFILSSKKLLLSDSGFYLCAWSVLDYYNEQFFGPGTRLTVL.

V gene TRBV4-1 combines with J gene TRBJ1-1; a weak D match, TRBD1 (5 bases). CDR1 MGHRA and CDR2 YSYEKL come from the germline V gene. The CDR3 runs 16 residues. Trimming stripped 0 bases from V and 11 bases from J, with 22 bases between. CDR3 sequence reads: CASSQDFAPPQAVAFF. CDR3 nucleotide sequence: TGCGCCAGCAGCCAAGATTTCGCTCCTCCACAGGCAGTGGCTTTCTTT.

The chain joins TRBV5-4 to TRBJ1-1; TRBD1 is a possible D gene (5 bases). Trimming left V 3 bases short and J 0 bases short, with 9 bases between. CDR1 SGHNT and CDR2 YYREEE come from the germline V gene (reference sequence). The CDR3 is 14 residues long. The CDR3 region is CASSSPGLNTEAFF. The CDR3, as DNA: TGTGCCAGCAGCTCCCCAGGGCTGAACACTGAAGCTTTCTTT.

The V gene is TRBV2, the J gene TRBJ1-5; 8 positions agree with TRBD1. The V gene's germline CDR1 is SNHLY and CDR2 FYNNEI. V lost 3 bases and J lost 5; bases outside the gene matches: 3. The CDR3 loop spans 14 amino acids. CDR3 in DNA: TGTGCCAGCAGTGAGCACAGGGGGGATCAGCCCCAGCATTTT. This codes for CASSEHRGDQPQHF.

The rearrangement joins TRBV6-5 to TRBJ1-1, with D tentatively TRBD1 (5 bases). This CDR3 spans 13 amino acids. The V and J ends lost 2 bases and 6 bases respectively, with 10 bases between them. Germline V gives CDR1 MNHEY, CDR2 SVGAGI. CDR3 sequence: CASSYRWGAEAFF. In DNA form, the CDR3 reads TGTGCCAGCAGTTACCGATGGGGGGCTGAAGCTTTCTTT.

There are many counts of this clone. The chain uses TRBV7-9 and TRBJ1-3; 7 positions match TRBD1. Germline-derived CDR1 and CDR2 are SEHNR and FQNEAQ (reference sequence). V trimming: 8 bases; J trimming: 3 bases; junction bases outside the gene matches: 7. The CDR3 spans 14 residues. The DNA for the CDR3 is TGTGCCAGCCAGGGGGAATTTGGTGGAAACACCATATATTTT. Amino acids: CASQGEFGGNTIYF.

V is TRBV9 and J is TRBJ2-5; 8 nucleotides match TRBD1. V trimming: 0 bases; J trimming: 3 bases; junction bases outside the gene matches: 7. The CDR3 is 16 residues long. The germline CDR1 and CDR2 sequences are SGDLS and YYNGEE. CDR3 region: CASSVDRQGAEETQYF. The CDR3 nucleotides are TGTGCCAGCAGCGTAGATAGGCAGGGGGCGGAAGAGACCCAGTACTTC.

This clone was recorded once. The V gene is TRBV5-1, the J gene TRBJ1-3; the D gene is possibly TRBD1 (6 bases). The CDR3 runs to 18 residues. Per germline, CDR1 SGHRS and CDR2 YFSETQ. The V gene lost 0 bases and the J gene lost 0 bases, with 16 bases spanning the gap. The CDR3 reads CASSLEFYRANSGNTIYF. CDR3 coding DNA: TGCGCCAGCAGCTTGGAGTTTTACAGGGCCAACTCTGGAAACACCATATATTTT.

CDR3 region: CATSSRVSGNTIYF. The CDR3 DNA is TGTGCCACCAGCTCACGGGTCTCTGGAAACACCATATATTTT. This chain links TRBV15 with TRBJ1-3, with D hard to call. The CDR3 extends over 14 amino acids. Trimming shortened V by 5 bases and J by 0 bases, and 8 bases separated the two germline ends. Germline loops: CDR1 LNHNV, CDR2 YYDKDF (reference sequence).

The chain combines TRBV2 with TRBJ2-1, with a tentative D call TRBD2 (5 bases). CDR1 and CDR2 (germline): SNHLY, FYNNEI. With 6 bases removed from V and 5 bases from J, the gap between germline ends came to 17 bases. The length of the CDR3 is 15 residues. CDR3 in amino acids: CASSREGLDDNEQFF. CDR3 DNA: TGTGCCAGCAGCCGGGAAGGACTGGACGACAATGAGCAGTTCTTC. Filled out from reference TRBV2 and TRBJ2-1, the complete variable domain reads EPEVTQTPSHQVTQMGQEVILRCVPISNHLYFYWYRQILGQKVEFLVSFYNNEISEKSEIFDDQFSVERPDGSNFTLKIRSTKLEDSAMYFCASSREGLDDNEQFFGPGTRLTVL.

This chain joins TRBV7-9 and TRBJ1-1; 10 bases map to TRBD1. Trimming cost V 4 bases and J 4 bases; bases outside gene matches: 0. The CDR3 sequence is 13 residues long. Germline V gives CDR1 SEHNR, CDR2 FQNEAQ (reference sequence). CDR3 region: CASSWTGGTEAFF. Written as DNA, the CDR3 is TGTGCCAGCAGCTGGACAGGGGGCACTGAAGCTTTCTTT.

This clone was observed a handful of times. In nucleotides, the CDR3 is TGCAGCGTTGACCTTTCGGGGGTCGTCGATGAGCAGTTCTTC. Residues: CSVDLSGVVDEQFF. V and J are TRBV29-1 and TRBJ2-1, with a possible D match to TRBD2 (6 bases). V shed 3 bases and J shed 8 bases, with 17 bases lying between them. CDR1 is SQVTM, CDR2 ANQGSEA, per germline. This CDR3 is built from 14 residues.

The J gene is TRBJ2-3, the V gene TRBV5-4; a weak D match, TRBD2 (6 bases). Germline V gene lookup returns CDR1 SGHNT and CDR2 YYREEE (reference sequence). V lost 5 bases and J lost 0, with 16 bases in between. The CDR3 runs to 16 residues. Here the CDR3 reads CASSSLSGSSTDTQYF. CDR3 DNA: TGTGCCAGCAGTTCCCTAAGCGGGTCTAGCACAGATACGCAGTATTTT.

The chain links TRBV29-1 to TRBJ2-1; D is possibly TRBD2 (5 bases). Trimming pared 3 bases from V and 1 base from J, leaving 7 bases between. The CDR3 consists of 13 residues. Germline CDR1 and CDR2: SQVTM and ANQGSEA. The CDR3 reads CSVDRGSYNEQFF. DNA for the CDR3: TGCAGCGTTGATCGGGGTTCCTACAATGAGCAGTTCTTC.

The chain is built from TRBV6-5 and TRBJ1-1; maybe TRBD1 (6 bases). The germline gives CDR1 MNHEY, CDR2 SVGAGI. CDR3 length: 15 residues. V lost 0 bases to trimming and J lost 4 bases, with 12 bases between them. The CDR3 protein is CASSYSDRRGTEAFF. CDR3 in DNA: TGTGCCAGCAGTTACTCCGACAGGAGAGGCACTGAAGCTTTCTTT.

This sequence joins TRBV27 and TRBJ2-1, with a tentative D call TRBD2 (6 bases). Germline V gives CDR1 MNHEY, CDR2 SMNVEV (reference sequence). The CDR3 runs to 16 residues. V lost 1 base, J lost 4 bases, and 14 bases lay in between. In DNA form, the CDR3 reads TGTGCCAGCAGTTTATACGGGGACGGGGGATACAATGAGCAGTTCTTC. Translating gives CASSLYGDGGYNEQFF.